Included here is one TCR beta chain sequence, with context. No antigen is known for it. TCR beta CDR3 sequences were amplified from RNA transcripts. TCR CDR3 underwent first-round RT-PCR with the HTBI primer set. TCRdb re-analysed the multiplex PCR reads in MiXCR, keeping a single row per CDR3 protein. The data show hundreds of thousands of distinct CDR3 sequences, about 15% seen once. Ophthalmopathy patients all had a Clinical Activity Score of at least 3, a NOSPECS grade of at least 4 and disease under 3 months old. The data derive from a study of T cells in Graves' hyperthyroidism and ophthalmopathy. Study-level results: In validation, the model predicted ophthalmopathy. These predictions came a median around 5.9 months before onset. Blood shared most expanded thyroid clonotypes above 0.001.

Sequencing used blood. This clonotype was sampled from a woman between 45 and 60 years old with Graves' ophthalmopathy.

The CDR3 DNA sequence: TGTGCCAGCAGCGACCGGGACTCAGCGTCCAATGAGCAGTTCTTC. Its translation is CASSDRDSASNEQFF. This rearrangement joins TRBV4-2 to TRBJ2-1, with a weak D call TRBD2 (6 bases). The V end was cut by 5 bases, the J end by 6 bases, with 17 bases between. The germline gives CDR1 LGHNA, CDR2 YNFKEQ. This CDR3 is 15 amino acids long.